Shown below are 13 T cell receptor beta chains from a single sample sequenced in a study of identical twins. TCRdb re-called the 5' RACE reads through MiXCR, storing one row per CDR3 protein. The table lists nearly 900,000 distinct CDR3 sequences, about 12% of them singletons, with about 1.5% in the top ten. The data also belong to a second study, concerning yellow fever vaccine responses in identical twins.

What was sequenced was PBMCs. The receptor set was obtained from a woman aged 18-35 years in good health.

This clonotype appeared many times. CDR3 sequence: CASSLVAGDTGELFF. The CDR3 nucleotides are TGCGCCAGCAGCTTGGTCGCGGGAGACACCGGGGAGCTGTTTTTT. The chain employs TRBV5-1 and TRBJ2-2, with 7 bases that match TRBD2. The CDR3 loop spans 15 amino acids. From germline, CDR1 is SGHRS and CDR2 YFSETQ. V gave up 0 bases and J gave up 3 bases; unmatched junction bases: 2.

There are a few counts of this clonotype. The CDR3, as DNA: TGCGCCAGCAGCCAAGAAGTAACTAGCGGCCTGGGAGATACGCAGTATTTT. It encodes CASSQEVTSGLGDTQYF. V is TRBV4-1 and J is TRBJ2-3; TRBD2 aligns across 8 bases. Looked up from germline, CDR1 is MGHRA and CDR2 is YSYEKL. The CDR3 length is 17 residues. J gave up 5 bases and V 0 bases, and 10 bases lay outside the gene matches.

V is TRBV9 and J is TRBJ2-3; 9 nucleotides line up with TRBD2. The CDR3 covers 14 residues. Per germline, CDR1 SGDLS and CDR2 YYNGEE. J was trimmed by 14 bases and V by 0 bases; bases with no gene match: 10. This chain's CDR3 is CASSVASSGGGRYF. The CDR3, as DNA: TGTGCCAGCAGCGTAGCAAGTAGCGGGGGCGGTCGGTATTTT.

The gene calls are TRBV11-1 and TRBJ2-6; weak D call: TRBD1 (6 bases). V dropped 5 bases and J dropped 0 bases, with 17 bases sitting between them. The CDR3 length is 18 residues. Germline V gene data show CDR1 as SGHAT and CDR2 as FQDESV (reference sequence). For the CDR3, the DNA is TGTGCCAGCAGCCCCACCCGACAGGATATCTCTGGGGCCAACGTCCTGACTTTC. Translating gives CASSPTRQDISGANVLTF.

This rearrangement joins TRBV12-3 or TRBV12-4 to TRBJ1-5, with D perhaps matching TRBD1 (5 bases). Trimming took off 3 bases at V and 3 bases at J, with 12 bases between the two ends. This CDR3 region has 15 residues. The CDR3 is CASSLQGSNNQPQHF. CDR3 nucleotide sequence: TGTGCCAGCAGTTTGCAGGGATCGAACAATCAGCCCCAGCATTTT.

The CDR3 loop is CRKKNRESKSYEQYV. In DNA, the CDR3 is TGCAGAAAGAAAAACAGGGAGAGCAAGTCCTACGAGCAGTACGTC. The chain recombines TRBV20-1 with TRBJ2-7; TRBD1 might be the D (6 bases). In germline, CDR1 is DFQATT, CDR2 SNEGSKA (reference sequence). CDR3 length: 15 residues.

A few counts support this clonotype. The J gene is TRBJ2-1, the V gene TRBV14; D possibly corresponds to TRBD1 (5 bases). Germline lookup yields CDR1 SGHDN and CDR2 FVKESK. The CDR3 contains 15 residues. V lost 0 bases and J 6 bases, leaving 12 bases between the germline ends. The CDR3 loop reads CASSQEGRTRNEQFF. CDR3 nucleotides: TGTGCCAGCAGCCAAGAGGGGCGCACTCGCAATGAGCAGTTCTTC.

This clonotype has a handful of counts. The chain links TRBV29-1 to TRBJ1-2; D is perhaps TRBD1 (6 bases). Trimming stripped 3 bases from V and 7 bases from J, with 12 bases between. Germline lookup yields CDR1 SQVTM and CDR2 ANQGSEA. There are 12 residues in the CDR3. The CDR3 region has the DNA TGCAGCGTTGATGTGGCAGGGGCTGGCTACACCTTC. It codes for CSVDVAGAGYTF.

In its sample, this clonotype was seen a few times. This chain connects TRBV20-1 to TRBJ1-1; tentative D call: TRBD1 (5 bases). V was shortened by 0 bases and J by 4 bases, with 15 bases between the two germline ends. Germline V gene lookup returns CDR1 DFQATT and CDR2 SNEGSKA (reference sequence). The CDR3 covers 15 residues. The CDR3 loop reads CSARDRRGGVTEAFF. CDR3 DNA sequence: TGCAGTGCTAGAGATAGGAGGGGCGGGGTCACTGAAGCTTTCTTT.

The CDR3 nucleotides are TGTGCCAGCAGCCAAGACTTTGTGGGATCCTTCTTCAATGAGCAGTTCTTC. Amino acids: CASSQDFVGSFFNEQFF. The chain uses TRBV3-1 and TRBJ2-1; D remains unclear. Germline V gives CDR1 LGHDT, CDR2 YNNKEL (reference sequence). The CDR3 runs 17 residues. V dropped 0 bases and J dropped 6 bases, with 18 bases sitting between them.

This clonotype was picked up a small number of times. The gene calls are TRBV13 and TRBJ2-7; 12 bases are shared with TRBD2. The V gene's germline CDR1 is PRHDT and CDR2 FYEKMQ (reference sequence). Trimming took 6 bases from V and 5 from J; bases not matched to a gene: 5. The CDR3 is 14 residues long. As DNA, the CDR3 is TGTGCCAGCAGTCAGACTAGCGGGAGAGACGAGCAGTACTTC. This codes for CASSQTSGRDEQYF.

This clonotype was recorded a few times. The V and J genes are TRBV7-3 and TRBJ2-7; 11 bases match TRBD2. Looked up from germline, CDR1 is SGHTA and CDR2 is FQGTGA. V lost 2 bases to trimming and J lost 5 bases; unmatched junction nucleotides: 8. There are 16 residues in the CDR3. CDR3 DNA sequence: TGTGCCAGCAGCTTAGATTCTAGCGGGAGGTGGAACGAGCAGTACTTC. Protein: CASSLDSSGRWNEQYF.

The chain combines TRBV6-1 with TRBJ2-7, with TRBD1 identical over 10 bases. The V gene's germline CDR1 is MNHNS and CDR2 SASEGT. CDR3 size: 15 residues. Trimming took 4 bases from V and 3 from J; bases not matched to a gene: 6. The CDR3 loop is CASSVRQGAFYEQYV. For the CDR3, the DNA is TGTGCCAGCAGTGTACGACAGGGGGCTTTCTACGAGCAGTACGTC.